This entry lists 21 T cell receptor beta chains sequenced from one sample in a study of T cells in narcolepsy. Produced via immunoSEQ multiplex PCR; TCRdb's table is partial and in-frame only. The table lists under 35,000 clones, about nine tenths of them singletons. Source material: CD45RA- memory CD4+ T cells from PBMCs. The receptors were sampled from a human donor with narcolepsy.

The V and J genes are TRBV5-1 and TRBJ1-4; the D gene is possibly TRBD1 (5 bases). The CDR3 has 14 amino acids. V was cut by 4 bases and J by 7 bases, with 14 bases left in between. Per germline, CDR1 SGHRS and CDR2 YFSETQ. The CDR3 spells CASSLRQFGEKLFF. The CDR3, as DNA: TGCGCCAGCAGCCTACGACAGTTCGGTGAAAAACTGTTTTTT.

The V call is TRBV29-1, the J call TRBJ1-1, with D unresolved. The CDR3 runs to 14 residues. Trimming stripped 2 bases from V and 2 bases from J, with 12 bases between. Germline-derived CDR1 and CDR2 are SQVTM and ANQGSEA. DNA for the CDR3: TGCAGCGTTGAACCCCCCGCAAGAAACACTGAAGCTTTCTTT. Amino acid sequence: CSVEPPARNTEAFF.

This clone was detected only once. This chain uses TRBV10-3 with TRBJ1-2; TRBD1 aligns across 8 bases. The J segment lost 4 bases and the V segment lost 10 bases, leaving 20 bases of the junction unmatched. CDR1 is ENHRY and CDR2 is SYGVKD in the germline V gene. The CDR3 is 17 amino acids. The CDR3 bases are TGTGCCACGACTAGGGGGCAGGGGGCCGACCCTTTCTATGGCTACACCTTC. Translated, it gives CATTRGQGADPFYGYTF.

The chain is built from TRBV11-2 and TRBJ2-7, with 8 bases identical to TRBD2. CDR1 is SGHAT, CDR2 FQNNGV, per germline. The CDR3 runs 16 residues. Unmatched junction bases numbered 12, after V lost 5 bases and J lost 3 bases. The CDR3 DNA reads as TGTGCCAGCAGCCCGCTCCGGGGACTAGGTCTCTACGAGCAGTACTTC. Translating it yields CASSPLRGLGLYEQYF.

The table lists this clone with a count of one. The V gene is TRBV5-4, the J gene TRBJ1-1, with D unclear. The germline V gene has CDR1 SGHNT and CDR2 YYREEE (reference sequence). CDR3 length equals 15 residues. V was clipped by 0 bases and J by 5 bases, with 14 bases between them. CDR3: CASSLAGRVRTEAFF. The CDR3 DNA reads TGTGCCAGCAGCTTGGCCGGGAGGGTGAGGACTGAAGCTTTCTTT. Complete variable domain (other parts from reference TRBV5-4 and TRBJ1-1): ETGVTQSPTHLIKTRGQQVTLRCSSQSGHNTVSWYQQALGQGPQFIFQYYREEENGRGNFPPRFSGLQFPNYSSELNVNALELDDSALYLCASSLAGRVRTEAFFGQGTRLTVV.

The CDR3 DNA reads TGCAGTGCTAGACAAAATGAGCAGTTCTTC. Protein: CSARQNEQFF. V gene TRBV20-1 combines with J gene TRBJ2-1, with D uncertain. The germline V and J ends were trimmed by 2 bases and 7 bases, with 3 bases remaining between them. The CDR3 consists of 10 residues. Per germline, CDR1 DFQATT and CDR2 SNEGSKA (reference sequence).

The gene calls are TRBV9 and TRBJ2-1, with 9 bases identical to TRBD2. The trim removed 0 bases at V and 7 bases at J, leaving 5 bases unmatched. Germline-derived CDR1 and CDR2 are SGDLS and YYNGEE. The CDR3 extends over 15 amino acids. The CDR3 bases are TGTGCCAGCAGCGTAGCGGCTAGCGGGAATAATGAGCAGTTCTTC. Translating it yields CASSVAASGNNEQFF.

The chain recombines TRBV27 with TRBJ2-7; D gene unclear. The length of the CDR3 is 14 residues. The V gene lost 5 bases and the J gene lost 0 bases, with 11 bases spanning the gap. Germline CDR1 is MNHEY and CDR2 is SMNVEV (reference sequence). CDR3 nucleotides: TGTGCCAGCAGTGTCAGGAGAAGCTCCTACGAGCAGTACTTC. Translated, it gives CASSVRRSSYEQYF.

The CDR3: CASSQDFYKTQYF. CDR3 in DNA: TGTGCCAGCAGCCAAGACTTCTATAAGACCCAGTACTTC. The chain carries TRBV4-2 and TRBJ2-5; D gene uncertain. Germline CDR1 reads LGHNA; CDR2 reads YNFKEQ. This CDR3 is 13 amino acids long. The V gene lost 0 bases and the J gene lost 6 bases, with 8 bases spanning the gap.

The V gene is TRBV7-9, the J gene TRBJ1-1; D is possibly TRBD1 (5 bases). Germline CDR1 SEHNR, CDR2 FQNEAQ (reference sequence). The V gene lost 1 base and the J gene lost 7 bases, with 10 bases spanning the gap. The CDR3 consists of 13 residues. CDR3 coding DNA: TGTGCCAGCAGCTTAGGGGGGACCAGTGAAGCTTTCTTT. This translates into CASSLGGTSEAFF.

The rearrangement uses TRBV18 and TRBJ1-1; tentative D call: TRBD1 (5 bases). The CDR3 extends over 14 amino acids. V was cut by 3 bases and J by 2 bases, with 10 bases left in between. Germline-derived CDR1 and CDR2 are KGHSH and LQKENI. The CDR3 coding sequence is TGTGCCAGCTCACCCGGGACCAGTAACACTGAAGCTTTCTTT. Amino acids: CASSPGTSNTEAFF.

V is TRBV7-8 and J is TRBJ1-4; TRBD1 matches 10 bases. This CDR3 has 15 amino acids. Germline CDR1 SGHVS, CDR2 FQNEAQ. V was pared by 5 bases and J by 7 bases, with 7 bases of the junction left unmatched. CDR3 coding DNA: TGTGCCAGCAGCCTTCCGGGACAGGGGATTGAAAAACTGTTTTTT. Amino acids: CASSLPGQGIEKLFF.

The table lists this clone with a count of one. The rearrangement joins TRBV19 to TRBJ2-2; D not certain. The CDR3 contains 15 residues. Per germline, CDR1 LNHDA and CDR2 SQIVND (reference sequence). V lost 0 bases, J lost 6 bases, and 11 bases lay in between. In nucleotides, the CDR3 is TGTGCCAGTAGTATAGAAGCGCGACGTTCCGGGGAGCTGTTTTTT. This codes for CASSIEARRSGELFF.

V gene TRBV9 combines with J gene TRBJ1-3; D perhaps matches TRBD1 (5 bases). With 0 bases removed from V and 4 bases from J, the gap between germline ends came to 11 bases. The germline V gene has CDR1 SGDLS and CDR2 YYNGEE. This CDR3 comprises 15 residues. CDR3 loop: CASSVGAGQGNTIYF. As DNA, the CDR3 is TGTGCCAGCAGCGTAGGGGCAGGGCAAGGAAACACCATATATTTT.

V and J are TRBV11-3 and TRBJ1-1, with D hard to call. The V and J ends lost 5 bases and 7 bases respectively, with 11 bases between them. CDR1 is SGHNT, CDR2 YENEEA, per germline. This CDR3 has 12 amino acids. The DNA for the CDR3 is TGTGCCAGCAGCCCGGACGGGAGTGAAGCTTTCTTT. This translates into CASSPDGSEAFF.

CDR3 protein: CASSERVLTDTQYF. CDR3 nucleotide sequence: TGCGCCAGCAGTGAAAGGGTGCTCACAGATACGCAGTATTTT. V and J are TRBV10-1 and TRBJ2-3; D is ambiguous. The germline CDR1 and CDR2 sequences are WNHNN and SYGVQD (reference sequence). V gave up 3 bases and J gave up 2 bases, with 9 bases separating them. The CDR3 runs 14 residues.

The rearrangement joins TRBV5-6 to TRBJ1-2, with D perhaps matching TRBD1 (5 bases). The CDR3 runs to 15 residues. V was pared by 4 bases and J by 1 base, with 14 bases between. Germline values: CDR1 SGHDT, CDR2 YYEEEE. DNA of the CDR3: TGTGCCAGCAGCCCGGGGGGAGAGTATAACTATGGCTACACCTTC. This translates into CASSPGGEYNYGYTF.

The V call is TRBV7-2, the J call TRBJ2-5, with D tentatively TRBD2 (5 bases). The germline V and J ends were trimmed by 6 bases and 5 bases, with 13 bases remaining between them. Germline values: CDR1 SGHTA, CDR2 FQGNSA. The CDR3 covers 13 residues. CDR3 nucleotide sequence: TGTGCCAGCAGTCCCCGGGGTGGGGAGACCCAGTACTTC. Translated: CASSPRGGETQYF. The full variable domain, its missing parts supplied by reference TRBV7-2 and TRBJ2-5, is GAGVSQSPSNKVTEKGKDVELRCDPISGHTALYWYRQSLGQGLEFLIYFQGNSAPDKSGLPSDRFSAERTGGSVSTLTIQRTQQEDSAVYLCASSPRGGETQYFGPGTRLLVL.

This chain connects TRBV11-2 to TRBJ2-7; no firm D call. The CDR3 spans 15 residues. Trimming cost V 1 base and J 5 bases, with 15 bases left between them. CDR1 is SGHAT, CDR2 FQNNGV, per germline. CDR3 in DNA: TGTGCCAGCAGCTTAGTCCCGGCCCACCCCCACGAGCAGTACTTC. Protein sequence: CASSLVPAHPHEQYF.

V and J are TRBV18 and TRBJ2-7, with TRBD2 matching 8 bases. Germline V gives CDR1 KGHSH, CDR2 LQKENI. The CDR3 has 18 amino acids. V dropped 3 bases and J dropped 4; count of bases not matched to a gene: 17. The CDR3 coding sequence is TGTGCCAGCTCACCTCTCGCTACCCTGCGGGAGGCCGAATACGAGCAGTACTTC. The encoded protein is CASSPLATLREAEYEQYF.

This chain links TRBV18 with TRBJ2-1, with TRBD2 identical over 9 bases. V lost 2 bases to trimming and J lost 6 bases; unmatched junction nucleotides: 5. This CDR3 is built from 15 residues. Germline V gives CDR1 KGHSH, CDR2 LQKENI. CDR3 bases: TGTGCCAGCTCACCAACTAGCGGGCTGGGCAATGAGCAGTTCTTC. This codes for CASSPTSGLGNEQFF. Using reference TRBV18 and TRBJ2-1 for the parts outside the CDR3, the full variable domain is NAGVMQNPRHLVRRRGQEARLRCSPMKGHSHVYWYRQLPEEGLKFMVYLQKENIIDESGMPKERFSAEFPKEGPSILRIQQVVRGDSAAYFCASSPTSGLGNEQFFGPGTRLTVL.